The 30 T cell receptor beta chains presented below share a single source sample, sequenced in a study of T-cell memory formation after mild COVID-19. Each CDR3 protein is one row after TCRdb ran MiXCR on the 5' RACE reads. The table lists a few hundred thousand distinct CDR3 sequences, 20% to 25% of them singletons. The sample taken for sequencing was PBMCs or a T cell subset sorted from them (not recorded which). Receptor source: a man younger than 35 who had mild COVID-19 (a few samples of this study predate the infection). Cell type and time point are not known.

The sample holds many counts of this clonotype. The V and J genes are TRBV12-3 or TRBV12-4 and TRBJ1-5; no clear D gene. The CDR3 has 15 amino acids. Trimming removed 3 bases at V and 1 base at J, with 10 bases between. The CDR3 nucleotides are TGTGCCAGCAGTTTCGCAGGCTCCAGCAATCAGCCCCAGCATTTT. Translated, it gives CASSFAGSSNQPQHF.

This clonotype has only a few counts. This chain connects TRBV4-3 to TRBJ1-2; D not resolved. Germline CDR1 reads LGHNA; CDR2 reads YSLEER. The CDR3 runs 15 residues. Trimming cost V 1 base and J 0 bases, with 9 bases left between them. Written as DNA, the CDR3 is TGCGCCAGCAGCCAAGGAGGCACCCCTAACTATGGCTACACCTTC. Its protein is CASSQGGTPNYGYTF.

The rearrangement uses TRBV5-4 and TRBJ2-1; D possibly uses TRBD1 or TRBD2 (6 bases each). Germline V gene data show CDR1 as SGHNT and CDR2 as YYREEE (reference sequence). Trimming stripped 0 bases from V and 9 bases from J, with 10 bases between. The CDR3 length is 13 residues. The CDR3: CASSLVGGLEQFF. CDR3 DNA: TGTGCCAGCAGCTTGGTAGGGGGGCTTGAGCAGTTCTTC.

The rearrangement links TRBV7-9 to TRBJ2-1; D possibly corresponds to TRBD2 (7 bases). V gave up 5 bases and J gave up 8 bases, with 19 bases separating them. CDR3 length: 15 residues. The V gene's germline CDR1 is SEHNR and CDR2 FQNEAQ (reference sequence). CDR3 nucleotides: TGTGCCAGCAGCCCGCCGGGGGGCCGGGTCGATGAGCAGTTCTTC. Protein product: CASSPPGGRVDEQFF.

This clonotype was seen only a few times. Here the CDR3 reads CASEDPLSTDTQYF. CDR3 coding DNA: TGTGCCAGCGAAGACCCGCTTAGCACAGATACGCAGTATTTT. The chain has TRBV6-2 or TRBV6-3 and TRBJ2-3; no firm D call. Deletions cut 8 bases from V and 0 bases from J, with 12 bases between. The CDR3 has 14 amino acids. The V gene's germline CDR1 is MNHEY and CDR2 SVGEGT.

This clonotype was detected only a few times. This chain links TRBV7-2 with TRBJ1-1; D remains ambiguous. V gave up 1 base and J gave up 3 bases, with 9 bases separating them. Per the germline V gene, CDR1 is SGHTA and CDR2 is FQGNSA. This CDR3 is built from 14 residues. This chain's CDR3 is CASSLGRQYTEAFF. In nucleotides, the CDR3 is TGTGCCAGCAGCTTAGGACGGCAGTACACTGAAGCTTTCTTT.

This clonotype was seen more than once but under ten times. This sequence joins TRBV7-2 and TRBJ2-1, with D uncertain. This CDR3 has 15 residues. Germline values: CDR1 SGHTA, CDR2 FQGNSA. Trimming stripped 2 bases from V and 6 bases from J, with 14 bases between. Written as DNA, the CDR3 is TGTGCCAGCAGCTTAAATGGGTACCCCGGCAATGAGCAGTTCTTC. This translates into CASSLNGYPGNEQFF.

This clonotype has a handful of counts. The CDR3 loop reads CASRLQGGYGYTF. For the CDR3, the DNA is TGTGCCAGCAGGCTTCAGGGGGGTTATGGCTACACCTTC. The V and J genes are TRBV12-3 or TRBV12-4 and TRBJ1-2; TRBD1 matches 7 bases. The CDR3 consists of 13 residues. The trim removed 6 bases at V and 5 bases at J, leaving 6 bases unmatched.

The rearrangement links TRBV6-5 to TRBJ1-2, with 8 bases aligning to TRBD1. This CDR3 has 16 residues. Losses at the gene ends were 5 bases for V and 0 bases for J; bases not matched to a gene: 8. CDR1 is MNHEY, CDR2 SVGAGI, per germline. The CDR3 loop reads CASSPGQGTTNYGYTF. In DNA form, the CDR3 reads TGTGCCAGCAGTCCCGGACAGGGCACCACTAACTATGGCTACACCTTC.

The chain joins TRBV5-1 to TRBJ2-3, with 9 bases that match TRBD1. This CDR3 has 16 amino acids. The germline gives CDR1 SGHRS, CDR2 YFSETQ. V dropped 4 bases and J dropped 4; count of bases not matched to a gene: 10. The CDR3 DNA reads TGCGCCAGCAGCCGCCGACAGGGGGTTAGGGCAGATACGCAGTATTTT. It specifies CASSRRQGVRADTQYF.

This clonotype was picked up a small number of times. The chain is built from TRBV7-2 and TRBJ2-7, with 8 bases fitting TRBD1. Trimming removed 5 bases from V and 8 bases from J; junction bases left unmatched: 11. The CDR3 contains 14 residues. CDR1 and CDR2 from the germline V gene are SGHTA and FQGNSA. CDR3 coding DNA: TGTGCCAGCAGCGTCGGGACAGGTCCTGTCAAGCAGTACTTC. Translated: CASSVGTGPVKQYF.

This clonotype was found a few times. CDR3 amino acids: CASSLMQVDNSPLHF. The CDR3 coding sequence is TGTGCCAGCAGCTTAATGCAGGTTGATAATTCACCCCTCCACTTT. This sequence joins TRBV7-2 and TRBJ1-6; unclear D gene. This CDR3 has 15 amino acids. Trimming shortened V by 2 bases and J by 5 bases, and 10 bases separated the two germline ends. CDR1 is SGHTA, CDR2 FQGNSA, per germline.

This clonotype was seen a single time. The chain recombines TRBV10-3 with TRBJ2-7; TRBD2 is a possible D gene (6 bases). Trimming removed 4 bases at V and 5 bases at J, with 15 bases between. The CDR3 length is 14 residues. Germline CDR1 ENHRY, CDR2 SYGVKD. CDR3 DNA sequence: TGTGCCATCAGTGGCTCCCTGGGGGGAGACGAGCAGTACTTC. Its protein product is CAISGSLGGDEQYF.

This chain links TRBV18 with TRBJ2-7, with no clear D. V was shortened by 6 bases and J by 1 base, with 7 bases between the two germline ends. CDR3 length: 12 residues. Per germline, CDR1 KGHSH and CDR2 LQKENI. The CDR3 region is CASSRYSYEQYF. As DNA, the CDR3 is TGTGCCAGCTCGAGATATTCCTACGAGCAGTACTTC.

This clonotype was counted only a few times. The chain joins TRBV18 to TRBJ2-5; D not certain. CDR1 and CDR2 from the germline V gene are KGHSH and LQKENI. The CDR3 covers 14 residues. Trimming pared 2 bases from V and 0 bases from J, leaving 7 bases between. The CDR3 nucleotides are TGTGCCAGCTCACCATCTACAGACCAAGAGACCCAGTACTTC. Its protein product is CASSPSTDQETQYF.

Notes on this clonotype: This may be a read error, as it is one base from a much larger clone. This rearrangement joins TRBV7-2 to TRBJ2-7; maybe TRBD2 (5 bases). The CDR3 contains 15 residues. Between the trimmed V and J ends, which lost 5 bases and 6 bases, there was a span of 20 bases. Germline V gene sequence: CDR1 SGHTA, CDR2 FQGNSA. CDR3 bases: TGTGCCAGCAGCCATGACCTGGGATGGGCGGGCGAGCAGTACTTC. Translating it yields CASSHDLGWAGEQYF.

The V gene is TRBV4-1, the J gene TRBJ2-1; D not resolved. The germline V gene encodes CDR1 MGHRA and CDR2 YSYEKL. Trimming shortened V by 3 bases and J by 4 bases, and 10 bases separated the two germline ends. The CDR3 spans 14 residues. The CDR3 is CASSQTDRYNEQFF. The DNA of the CDR3 is TGCGCCAGCAGCCAGACGGACCGATACAATGAGCAGTTCTTC.

The chain carries TRBV2 and TRBJ2-7; possibly TRBD2 for D (7 bases). The CDR3 is 12 residues long. Germline values: CDR1 SNHLY, CDR2 FYNNEI. V lost 8 bases and J lost 7, with 15 bases in between. In nucleotides, the CDR3 is TGTGCCAGCGGGGGGGGCATGTGGGAGCAGTACGTC. Translating gives CASGGGMWEQYV.

V gene TRBV6-5 combines with J gene TRBJ1-1; D gene unclear. V lost 2 bases and J lost 6, with 10 bases in between. The CDR3 has 13 residues. Germline CDR1 MNHEY, CDR2 SVGAGI. CDR3: CASSYLSGAEAFF. In DNA form, the CDR3 reads TGTGCCAGCAGTTACCTAAGTGGCGCTGAAGCTTTCTTT.

The chain recombines TRBV28 with TRBJ2-7; the match to TRBD1 covers 7 bases. The V and J ends lost 5 bases and 5 bases, in that order; junction bases with no gene match: 24. CDR3 length: 19 residues. Germline V gene data show CDR1 as MDHEN and CDR2 as SYDVKM. The CDR3 sequence is CASSLHLPRQGIDGDEQYV. The CDR3 coding sequence is TGTGCCAGCAGTCTCCACTTACCCCGACAGGGTATCGACGGGGACGAGCAGTACGTC.

This clonotype was counted many times. V is TRBV12-3 or TRBV12-4 and J is TRBJ2-1; 9 nucleotides agree with TRBD1. V was clipped by 8 bases and J by 13 bases; unmatched bases: 12. The CDR3 totals 13 residues. CDR3 region: CASENRDRAHQFF. The CDR3 DNA reads as TGTGCCAGCGAAAACCGGGACAGGGCCCACCAGTTCTTC.

The V and J genes are TRBV7-2 and TRBJ2-5, with 9 positions matching TRBD2. The CDR3 sequence is 15 residues long. V gave up 4 bases and J gave up 1 base; unmatched junction bases: 4. In germline, CDR1 is SGHTA, CDR2 FQGNSA. The CDR3 is CASSSNSGGQETQYF. For the CDR3, the DNA is TGTGCCAGCAGCTCTAATAGCGGGGGCCAAGAGACCCAGTACTTC.

This clonotype was recorded many times. CDR3 sequence reads: CASSQRGAGETQYF. The CDR3 DNA reads as TGTGCCAGCAGCCAACGGGGGGCCGGAGAGACCCAGTACTTC. This rearrangement joins TRBV14 to TRBJ2-5; a possible D gene is TRBD2 (7 bases). Germline V CDR1 and CDR2: SGHDN, FVKESK. V dropped 2 bases and J dropped 4 bases, with 11 bases sitting between them. The CDR3 loop spans 14 amino acids.

The chain uses TRBV29-1 and TRBJ2-2; 7 nucleotides line up with TRBD1. This CDR3 contains 12 residues. Germline V CDR1 and CDR2: SQVTM, ANQGSEA. V gave up 4 bases and J gave up 6 bases; unmatched junction bases: 2. For the CDR3, the DNA is TGCAGCGTTGCTGACAGGGCCGGGGAGCTGTTTTTT. Its protein is CSVADRAGELFF.

As concerns this clonotype: Because it lacks the conserved phenylalanine or tryptophan at the end, this CDR3 is likely a read error. The rearrangement links TRBV20-1 to TRBJ1-2, with 7 bases identical to TRBD1. CDR3 length equals 13 residues. Per germline, CDR1 DFQATT and CDR2 SNEGSKA (reference sequence). J lost 5 bases, V lost 6 bases, and 9 bases had no gene match. The CDR3 protein is CSATGDGGYGYTL. In DNA, the CDR3 is TGCAGTGCCACAGGGGACGGGGGTTATGGCTACACCTTA.

The chain carries TRBV20-1 and TRBJ2-3; no clear D gene. Germline CDR1 and CDR2: DFQATT and SNEGSKA (reference sequence). The CDR3 spans 13 residues. Trimming cost V 1 base and J 1 base, with 6 bases left between them. The CDR3 DNA reads as TGCAGTGCTAGAGTTCTGGGCACAGATACGCAGTATTTT. Amino acid sequence: CSARVLGTDTQYF.

This clonotype was observed at least ten times. The chain joins TRBV24-1 to TRBJ2-3; 7 positions match TRBD1. CDR1 is KGHDR, CDR2 SFDVKD, per germline. The CDR3 extends over 15 amino acids. Trimming at V came to 1 base and at J to 1 base, leaving 1 base not matched to a gene. The CDR3 sequence: CATSDFGQGTDTQYF. The CDR3 DNA reads as TGTGCCACCAGTGATTTTGGACAGGGCACAGATACGCAGTATTTT.

The rearrangement uses TRBV7-2 and TRBJ2-1; 8 positions agree with TRBD2. The CDR3 runs 14 residues. V was pared by 8 bases and J by 9 bases, with 12 bases of the junction left unmatched. Germline V gives CDR1 SGHTA, CDR2 FQGNSA. The CDR3 bases are TGTGCCAGCTGTTTCCTAGCGGGTGAGGTTGAGCAGTTCTTC. Residues: CASCFLAGEVEQFF.

This chain joins TRBV9 and TRBJ2-5; TRBD2 agrees at 9 bases. The CDR3 has 16 amino acids. The germline CDR1 and CDR2 sequences are SGDLS and YYNGEE. The V segment lost 4 bases and the J segment 2 bases; nucleotides outside the gene matches: 9. The CDR3 sequence is CASSSGLATAQETQYF. In DNA, the CDR3 is TGTGCCAGCAGCTCTGGACTAGCGACTGCGCAAGAGACCCAGTACTTC.

V and J are TRBV4-3 and TRBJ2-3; 7 bases line up with TRBD1. This CDR3 spans 15 amino acids. The germline V gene encodes CDR1 LGHNA and CDR2 YSLEER. With 4 bases clipped from V and 3 bases from J, the junction kept 7 bases outside the gene matches. CDR3 in DNA: TGCGCCAGCAGCCGAGTAACAGGGGAAACAGATACGCAGTATTTT. It yields the protein CASSRVTGETDTQYF.